This entry describes one T cell receptor beta chain. This clonotype was seen more than once but under ten times. Its antigen target is currently unknown. No quality values exist for individual bases; no much larger clone is one base distant. The reads were generated on an Illumina NovaSeq 6000. TCRalpha and TCRbeta cDNA libraries were built by 5'RACE with constant-segment primers, adding sample barcodes and unique molecular identifiers. Trizol reagent was used to extract RNA from every sample. Library amplification was performed in two PCR steps, and a second sample barcode and Illumina TruSeq adapters were introduced in the second step. Sequencing of libraries was performed on an Illumina NovaSeq with 2 x 150 bp paired-end reads. On the study's bioinformatics: The reads were demultiplexed and collapsed into UMI-guided consensus sequences using migec v1.2.7. Using mixcr v2.1.11, UMI consensuses were aligned to TRA and TRB V and J templates and then assembled into clonotypes. Clonotypes were classified as expanded or contracted when called significant by both edgeR and NoisET, with noise models trained on biological replicates. For edgeR calls, the thresholds were a false discovery rate-adjusted p below 0.01 and a log2 fold-change of 1. As an exploratory analysis of dynamics, PCA with hierarchical clustering was applied to max-normalized trajectories of the 1000 most abundant clonotypes. Separately sequenced CD4+ and CD8+ repertoires were used to assign the CD4 or CD8 phenotype of responding clones. TCRdb reanalyzed the raw reads on its own, using fastp at Q25 for trimming and MiXCR for clone calling, and kept in-frame beta chains. Each CDR3 protein appears once, grouped with its most common genes and DNA. TCRdb's processing, not the authors' own work, is the source of the V and J calls. In this sample the table shows roughly 49,000 distinct CDR3 sequences, roughly a quarter of which occur a single time. The leading ten clones occupy 35% to 50% of the sample.

The CDR3 covers 15 residues, taking in both the cysteine and the phenylalanine. Just the 45-base CDR3 DNA is kept, in frame starting at base 1. The germline V gene (reference sequence) yields DFQATT for CDR1 and SNEGSKA for CDR2. Here V drops 6 bases and J drops 4 bases, and the junction holds 14 bases not matched to any gene. PBMCs were isolated by Ficoll-Paque density gradient centrifugation. This entry belongs to a study of T-cell memory formation after mild COVID-19 (dated by TCRdb to the early 2020s). General notes on the study: TCR sequence clusters from the two donors were found to be largely donor specific. T-cell clones expanding and contracting after mild COVID-19 in a couple of donors were tracked by longitudinal TCRalpha and TCRbeta repertoire sequencing. Two young, previously healthy adult volunteers made up the cohort, one male and one female. The paper as a whole reports these results and caveats: Some responding clones were detected in pre-infection memory, which suggested that pre-existing cross-reactive memory T cells had joined the SARS-CoV-2 response. Only a couple of mild cases were covered by the study, and larger cohorts that include severe cases with pre-infection samples were considered necessary. From day 15 to 85, contracting clones showed balanced CD4/CD8 phenotypes, whereas a second wave of clones that expanded from day 15 to 37 leaned towards CD4+. Contracting CD4+ clones turned up mainly in the CM and EM memory subsets, whereas EMRA was where CD8+ clones were enriched. SARS-CoV-2 specificity of the second-wave clones peaking on day 37 was not confirmed.

The chain links TRBV20-1 with TRBJ1-1; 7 nucleotides in the junction match TRBD1. Sequencing used PBMCs or a T cell subset sorted from them (not recorded which). The clonotype originates from a man aged 18 to 29 who had mild COVID-19 (a few samples of this study predate the infection). The sample titles of this study are shuffled in the database, so cell type and time point are left out; the donor was told from shared clones. The base sequence is TGCAGTGCCAGGGTGCCAGGGGGTTTGGGCACTGAAGCTTTCTTT. Translated, it gives CSARVPGGLGTEAFF.